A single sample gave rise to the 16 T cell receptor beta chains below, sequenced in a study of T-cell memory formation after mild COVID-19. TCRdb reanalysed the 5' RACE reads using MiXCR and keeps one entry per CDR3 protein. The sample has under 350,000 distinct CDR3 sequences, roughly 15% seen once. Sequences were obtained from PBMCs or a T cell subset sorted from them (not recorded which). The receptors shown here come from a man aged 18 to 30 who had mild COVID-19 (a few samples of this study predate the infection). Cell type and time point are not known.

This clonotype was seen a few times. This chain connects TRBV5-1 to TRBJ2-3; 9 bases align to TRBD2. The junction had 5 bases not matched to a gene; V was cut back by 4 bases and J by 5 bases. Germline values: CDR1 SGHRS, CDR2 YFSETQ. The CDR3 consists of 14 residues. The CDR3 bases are TGCGCCAGCAGCCGCAGCGGGGGGCAAGATACGCAGTATTTT. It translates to CASSRSGGQDTQYF.

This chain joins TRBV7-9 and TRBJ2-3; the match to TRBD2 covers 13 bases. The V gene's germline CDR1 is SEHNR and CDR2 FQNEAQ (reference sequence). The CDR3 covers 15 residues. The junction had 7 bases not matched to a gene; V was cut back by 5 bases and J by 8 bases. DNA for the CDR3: TGTGCCAGCAGCCTCGGACTAGCGGGGGAGCGTACGCAGTATTTT. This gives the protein CASSLGLAGERTQYF.

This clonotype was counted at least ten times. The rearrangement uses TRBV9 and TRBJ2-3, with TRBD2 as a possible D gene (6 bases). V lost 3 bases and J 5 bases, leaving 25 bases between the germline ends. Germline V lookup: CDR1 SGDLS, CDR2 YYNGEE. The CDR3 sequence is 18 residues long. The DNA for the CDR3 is TGTGCCAGCAGCGGCCTCCCTGGACTAAAAATGCCGGGAGATACGCAGTATTTT. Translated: CASSGLPGLKMPGDTQYF.

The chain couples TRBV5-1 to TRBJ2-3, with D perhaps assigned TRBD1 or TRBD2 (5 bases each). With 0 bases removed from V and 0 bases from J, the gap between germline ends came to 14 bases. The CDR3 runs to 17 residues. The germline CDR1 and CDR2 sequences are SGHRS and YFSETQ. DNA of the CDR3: TGCGCCAGCAGCTTGGCCCCTTCGTGGGGGAGCACAGATACGCAGTATTTT. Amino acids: CASSLAPSWGSTDTQYF.

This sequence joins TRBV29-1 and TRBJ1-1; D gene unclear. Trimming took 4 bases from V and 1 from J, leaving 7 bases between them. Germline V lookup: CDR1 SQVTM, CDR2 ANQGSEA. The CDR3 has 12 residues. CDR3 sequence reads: CSVAPPNTEAFF. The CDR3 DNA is TGCAGCGTTGCCCCGCCGAACACTGAAGCTTTCTTT. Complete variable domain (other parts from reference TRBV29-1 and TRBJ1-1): SAVISQKPSRDICQRGTSLTIQCQVDSQVTMMFWYRQQPGQSLTLIATANQGSEATYESGFVIDKFPISRPNLTFSTLTVSNMSPEDSSIYLCSVAPPNTEAFFGQGTRLTVV.

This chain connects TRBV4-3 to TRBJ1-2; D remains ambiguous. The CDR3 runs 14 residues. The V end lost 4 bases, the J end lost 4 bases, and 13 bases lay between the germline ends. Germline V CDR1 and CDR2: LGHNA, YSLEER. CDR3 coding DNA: TGCGCCAGCAGCCCATCTCCGTACGGCTATGGCTACACCTTC. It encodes CASSPSPYGYGYTF.

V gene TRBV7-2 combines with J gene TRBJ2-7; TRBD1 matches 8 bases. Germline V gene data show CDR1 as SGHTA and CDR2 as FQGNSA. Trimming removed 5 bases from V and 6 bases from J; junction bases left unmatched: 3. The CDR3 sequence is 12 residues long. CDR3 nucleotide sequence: TGTGCCAGCAGCGCCGGACAGGGCGAGCAGTACTTC. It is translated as CASSAGQGEQYF.

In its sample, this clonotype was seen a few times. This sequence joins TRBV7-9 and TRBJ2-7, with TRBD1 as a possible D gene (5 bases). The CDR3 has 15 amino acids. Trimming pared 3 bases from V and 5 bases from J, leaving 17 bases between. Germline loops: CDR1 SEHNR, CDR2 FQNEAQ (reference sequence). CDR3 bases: TGTGCCAGCAGCTTGGGGAAAGGGGCCGGAGACGAGCAGTACGTC. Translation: CASSLGKGAGDEQYV.

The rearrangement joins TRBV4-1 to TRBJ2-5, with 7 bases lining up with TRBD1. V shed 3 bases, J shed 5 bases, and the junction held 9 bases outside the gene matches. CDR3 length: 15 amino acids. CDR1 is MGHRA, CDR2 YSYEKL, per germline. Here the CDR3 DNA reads TGCGCCAGCAGCCAGACTACAGGGGAAGGGGAGACCCAGTACTTC. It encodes CASSQTTGEGETQYF.

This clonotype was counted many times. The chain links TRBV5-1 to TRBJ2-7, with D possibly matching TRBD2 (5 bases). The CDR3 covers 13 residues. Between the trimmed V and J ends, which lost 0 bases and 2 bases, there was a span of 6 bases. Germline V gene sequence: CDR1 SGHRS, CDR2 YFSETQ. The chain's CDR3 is CASSLDGAYEQYF. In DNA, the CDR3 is TGCGCCAGCAGCTTGGACGGGGCCTACGAGCAGTACTTC.

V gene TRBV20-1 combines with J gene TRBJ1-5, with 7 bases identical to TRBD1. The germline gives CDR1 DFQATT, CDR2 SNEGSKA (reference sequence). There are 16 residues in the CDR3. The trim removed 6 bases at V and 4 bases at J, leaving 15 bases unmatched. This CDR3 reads CSALRGGELRNQPQHF. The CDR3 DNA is TGCAGTGCCCTCAGGGGGGGTGAGTTAAGAAATCAGCCCCAGCATTTT.

CDR3 residues: CASSPRDSHSPLHF. In DNA, the CDR3 is TGTGCCAGCAGTCCCCGGGACAGCCATTCACCCCTCCACTTT. The V and J genes are TRBV27 and TRBJ1-6, with 7 bases lining up with TRBD1. The length of the CDR3 is 14 residues. Looked up from germline, CDR1 is MNHEY and CDR2 is SMNVEV (reference sequence). Losses at the gene ends were 5 bases for V and 8 bases for J; bases not matched to a gene: 6.

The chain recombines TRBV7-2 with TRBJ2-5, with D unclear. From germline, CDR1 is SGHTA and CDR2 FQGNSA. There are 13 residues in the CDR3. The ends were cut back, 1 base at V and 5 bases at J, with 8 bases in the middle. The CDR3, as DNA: TGTGCCAGCAGCTTAGGGAACCGGGAGACCCAGTACTTC. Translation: CASSLGNRETQYF.

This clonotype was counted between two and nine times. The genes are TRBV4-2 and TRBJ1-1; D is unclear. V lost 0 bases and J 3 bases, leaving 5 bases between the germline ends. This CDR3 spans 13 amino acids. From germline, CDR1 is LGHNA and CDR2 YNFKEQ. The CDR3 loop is CASSQDKHTEAFF. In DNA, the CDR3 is TGTGCCAGCAGCCAAGACAAACACACTGAAGCTTTCTTT.

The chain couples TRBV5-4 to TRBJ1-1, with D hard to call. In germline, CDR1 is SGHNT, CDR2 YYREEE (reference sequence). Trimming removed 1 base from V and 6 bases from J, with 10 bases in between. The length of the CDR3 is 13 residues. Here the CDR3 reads CASSLTLGAEAFF. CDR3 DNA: TGTGCCAGCAGCTTGACCCTCGGGGCTGAAGCTTTCTTT.

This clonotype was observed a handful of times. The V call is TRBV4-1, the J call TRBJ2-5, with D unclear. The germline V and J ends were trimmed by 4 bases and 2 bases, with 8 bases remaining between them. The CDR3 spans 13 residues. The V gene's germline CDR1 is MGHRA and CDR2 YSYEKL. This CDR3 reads CASSLGDQETQYF. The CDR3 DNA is TGCGCCAGCAGCCTGGGCGATCAAGAGACCCAGTACTTC.